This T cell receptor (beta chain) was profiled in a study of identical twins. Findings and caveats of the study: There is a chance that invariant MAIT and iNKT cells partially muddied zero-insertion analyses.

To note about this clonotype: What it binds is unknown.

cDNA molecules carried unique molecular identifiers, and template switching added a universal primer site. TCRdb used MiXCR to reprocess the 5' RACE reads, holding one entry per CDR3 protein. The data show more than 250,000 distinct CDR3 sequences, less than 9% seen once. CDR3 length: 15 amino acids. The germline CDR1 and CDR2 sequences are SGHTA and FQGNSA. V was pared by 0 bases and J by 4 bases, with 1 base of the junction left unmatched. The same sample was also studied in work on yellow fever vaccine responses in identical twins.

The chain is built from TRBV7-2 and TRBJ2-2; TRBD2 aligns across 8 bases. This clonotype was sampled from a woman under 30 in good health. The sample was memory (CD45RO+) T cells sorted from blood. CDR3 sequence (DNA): TGTGCCAGCAGCTTAGCGCGGGGGGCCACCGGGGAGCTGTTTTTT. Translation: CASSLARGATGELFF.